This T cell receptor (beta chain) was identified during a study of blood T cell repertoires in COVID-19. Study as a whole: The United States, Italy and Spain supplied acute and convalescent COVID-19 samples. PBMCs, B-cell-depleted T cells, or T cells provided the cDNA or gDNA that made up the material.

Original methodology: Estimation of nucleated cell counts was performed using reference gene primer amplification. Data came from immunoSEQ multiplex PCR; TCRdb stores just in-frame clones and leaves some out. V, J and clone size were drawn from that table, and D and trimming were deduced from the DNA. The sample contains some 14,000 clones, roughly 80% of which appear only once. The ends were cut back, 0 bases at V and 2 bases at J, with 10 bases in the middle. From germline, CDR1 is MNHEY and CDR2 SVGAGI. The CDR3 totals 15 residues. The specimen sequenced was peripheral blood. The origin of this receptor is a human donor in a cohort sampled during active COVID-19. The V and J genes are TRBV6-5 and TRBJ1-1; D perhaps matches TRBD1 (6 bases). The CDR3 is CASSYSNRANTEAFF. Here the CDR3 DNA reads TGTGCCAGCAGTTACTCGAACAGGGCTAACACTGAAGCTTTCTTT.